This TCR beta chain is drawn from a study of control samples from healthy donors and cancer patients. TCRdb keeps only in-frame clones here, not all; method: immunoSEQ multiplex PCR. The sample consists of some 130,000 clones, roughly 90% of them appearing once. The CDR3 covers 13 residues. Germline CDR1 GTSNPN, CDR2 SVGIG (reference sequence). V was pared by 4 bases and J by 5 bases, with 14 bases between. The receptor comes from a man aged 40-55 years in good health. Sequenced input: blood. The J gene is TRBJ1-1, the V gene TRBV30; D perhaps matches TRBD1 (6 bases). CDR3 protein: CAWNTDRRTEAFF. The DNA of the CDR3 is TGTGCCTGGAACACGGACAGACGGACTGAAGCTTTCTTT.